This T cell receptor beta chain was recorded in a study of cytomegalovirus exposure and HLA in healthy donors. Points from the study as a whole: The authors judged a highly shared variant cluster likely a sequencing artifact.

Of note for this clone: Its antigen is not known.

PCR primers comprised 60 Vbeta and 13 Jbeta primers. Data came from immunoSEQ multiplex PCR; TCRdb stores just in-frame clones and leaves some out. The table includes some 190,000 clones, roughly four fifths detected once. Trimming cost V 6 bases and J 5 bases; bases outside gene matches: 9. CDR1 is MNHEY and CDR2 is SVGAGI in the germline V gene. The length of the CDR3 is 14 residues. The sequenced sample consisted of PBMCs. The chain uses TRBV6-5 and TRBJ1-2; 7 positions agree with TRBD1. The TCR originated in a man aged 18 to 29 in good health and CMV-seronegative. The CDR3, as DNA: TGTGCCAGCAGCCAAGCGACAGGGCTTTATGGCTACACCTTC. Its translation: CASSQATGLYGYTF.